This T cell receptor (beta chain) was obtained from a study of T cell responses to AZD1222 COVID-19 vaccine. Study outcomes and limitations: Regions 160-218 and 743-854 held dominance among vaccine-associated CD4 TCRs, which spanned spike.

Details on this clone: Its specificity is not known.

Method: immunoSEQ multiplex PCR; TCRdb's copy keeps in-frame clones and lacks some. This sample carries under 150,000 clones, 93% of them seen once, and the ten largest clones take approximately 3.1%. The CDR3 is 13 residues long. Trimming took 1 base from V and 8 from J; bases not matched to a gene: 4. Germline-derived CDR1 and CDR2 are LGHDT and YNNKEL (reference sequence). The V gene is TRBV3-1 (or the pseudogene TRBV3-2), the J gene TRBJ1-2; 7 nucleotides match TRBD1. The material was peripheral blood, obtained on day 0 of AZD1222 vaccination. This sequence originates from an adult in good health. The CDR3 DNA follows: TGTGCCAGCAGCCAAGGACAGGGTTGGGGCTACACCTTC. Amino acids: CASSQGQGWGYTF.